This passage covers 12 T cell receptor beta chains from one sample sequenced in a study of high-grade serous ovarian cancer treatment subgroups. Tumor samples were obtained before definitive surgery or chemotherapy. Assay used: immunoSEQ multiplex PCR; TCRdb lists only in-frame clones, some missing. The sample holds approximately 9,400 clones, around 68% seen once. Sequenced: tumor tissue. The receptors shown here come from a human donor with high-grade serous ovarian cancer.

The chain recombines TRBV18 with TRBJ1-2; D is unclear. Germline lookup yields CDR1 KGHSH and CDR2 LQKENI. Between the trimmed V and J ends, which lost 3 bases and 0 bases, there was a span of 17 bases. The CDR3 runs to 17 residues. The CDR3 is CASSPSTLNLANYGYTF. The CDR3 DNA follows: TGTGCCAGCTCACCTTCCACTTTGAATTTGGCTAACTATGGCTACACCTTC.

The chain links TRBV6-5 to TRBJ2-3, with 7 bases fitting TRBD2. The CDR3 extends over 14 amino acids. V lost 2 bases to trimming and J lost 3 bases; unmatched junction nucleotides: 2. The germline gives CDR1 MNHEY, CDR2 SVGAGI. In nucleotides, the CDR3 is TGTGCCAGCAGTTACGGGAGGGATACAGATACGCAGTATTTT. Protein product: CASSYGRDTDTQYF.

CDR3 residues: CAWSVWHPGQAYEQYF. The CDR3 region has the DNA TGTGCCTGGAGTGTATGGCACCCGGGACAGGCCTACGAGCAGTACTTC. The genes are TRBV30 and TRBJ2-5; TRBD1 matches at 8 bases. The J call may be incorrect, as the DNA end agrees better with TRBJ2-7. Per the germline V gene, CDR1 is GTSNPN and CDR2 is SVGIG (reference sequence). The CDR3 totals 16 residues.

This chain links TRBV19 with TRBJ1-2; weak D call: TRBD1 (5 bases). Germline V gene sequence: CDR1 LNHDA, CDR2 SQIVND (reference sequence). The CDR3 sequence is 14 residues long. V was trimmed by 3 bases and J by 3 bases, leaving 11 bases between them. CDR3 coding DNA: TGTGCCAGTAGTATGGGACTGTCCGACTATGGCTACACCTTC. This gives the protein CASSMGLSDYGYTF.

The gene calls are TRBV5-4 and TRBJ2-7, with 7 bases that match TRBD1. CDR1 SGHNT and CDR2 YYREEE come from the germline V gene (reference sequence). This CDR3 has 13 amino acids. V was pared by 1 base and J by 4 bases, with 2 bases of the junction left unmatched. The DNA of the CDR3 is TGTGCCAGCAGCTTGAGGGGGCCGTACGAGCAGTACTTC. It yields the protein CASSLRGPYEQYF.

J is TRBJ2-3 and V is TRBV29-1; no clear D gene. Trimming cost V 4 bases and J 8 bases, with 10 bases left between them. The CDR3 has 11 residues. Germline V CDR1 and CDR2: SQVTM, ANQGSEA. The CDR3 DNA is TGCAGCGTTGCCCATCTAGGTACGCAGTATTTT. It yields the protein CSVAHLGTQYF.

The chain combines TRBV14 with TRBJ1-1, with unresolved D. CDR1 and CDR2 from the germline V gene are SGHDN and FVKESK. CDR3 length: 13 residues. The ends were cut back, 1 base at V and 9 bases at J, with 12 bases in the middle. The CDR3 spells CASSQGSRQKAFF. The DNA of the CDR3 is TGTGCCAGCAGCCAAGGGAGTCGGCAAAAAGCTTTCTTT. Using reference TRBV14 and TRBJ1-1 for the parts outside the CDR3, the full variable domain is EAGVTQFPSHSVIEKGQTVTLRCDPISGHDNLYWYRRVMGKEIKFLLHFVKESKQDESGMPNNRFLAERTGGTYSTLKVQPAELEDSGVYFCASSQGSRQKAFFGQGTRLTVV.

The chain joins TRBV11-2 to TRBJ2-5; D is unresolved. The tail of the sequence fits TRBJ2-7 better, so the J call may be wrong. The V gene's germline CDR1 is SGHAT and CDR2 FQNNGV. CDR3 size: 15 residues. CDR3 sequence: CASSLDGGIVGEQYF. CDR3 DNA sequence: TGTGCCAGCAGCTTAGATGGTGGGATAGTTGGCGAGCAGTACTTC.

CDR3 coding DNA: TGTGCCAGCCTCGGCAGATCATATGGCTACACCTTC. Translating gives CASLGRSYGYTF. V and J are TRBV6-1 and TRBJ1-2; unclear D gene. V lost 8 bases to trimming and J lost 5 bases, with 12 bases between them. In germline, CDR1 is MNHNS, CDR2 SASEGT. The CDR3 contains 12 residues.

The CDR3 sequence: CASSLVQTSGSPDTQYF. As DNA, the CDR3 is TGTGCCAGCAGCTTGGTCCAGACTAGCGGGAGCCCAGATACGCAGTATTTT. The chain has TRBV5-8 and TRBJ2-3; 12 positions match TRBD2. The CDR3 sequence is 17 residues long. The V and J ends lost 0 bases and 4 bases, in that order; junction bases with no gene match: 6. The germline gives CDR1 SGHTS, CDR2 YDEGEE.

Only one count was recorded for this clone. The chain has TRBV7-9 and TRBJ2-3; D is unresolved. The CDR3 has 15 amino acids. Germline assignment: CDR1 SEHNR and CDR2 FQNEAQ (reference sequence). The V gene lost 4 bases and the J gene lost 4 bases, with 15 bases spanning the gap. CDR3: CASSWRLGQADTQYF. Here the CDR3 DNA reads TGTGCCAGCAGCTGGCGGTTGGGCCAGGCAGATACGCAGTATTTT.

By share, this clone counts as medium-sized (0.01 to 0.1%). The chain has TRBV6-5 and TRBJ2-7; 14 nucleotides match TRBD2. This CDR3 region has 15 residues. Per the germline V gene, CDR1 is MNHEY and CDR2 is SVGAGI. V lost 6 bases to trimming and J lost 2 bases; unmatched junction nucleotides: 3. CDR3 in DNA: TGTGCCAGCAGACCGGGACTAGCGGGAGCCTACGAGCAGTACTTC. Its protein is CASRPGLAGAYEQYF.